This TCR beta chain is drawn from a study of blood T cells in healthy people across ages. Study observations and caveats: The authors considered diversity estimates from one million T cells to be underestimates.

Note on this clonotype: Its antigen is undetermined.

PCR was performed a second time for roughly 7 to 11 cycles using a sample-barcoded 5' primer and a J-beta primer mix. Each cDNA was tagged by a template-switch adaptor containing 12 random nucleotides. TCRdb processed the 5' RACE reads anew with MiXCR; each CDR3 protein has one entry. The sample yields 800,000 to 950,000 distinct CDR3 sequences, 29% seen once. This sample also belongs to another study, concerning T cells of mothers and their children.

This receptor was taken from a woman in her thirties or forties in good health. Sequenced sample: blood.

The CDR3 DNA reads as TGTGCCAGCAGCTTAGGGCCAGAGAACACCGGGGAGCTGTTTTTT. It encodes CASSLGPENTGELFF. This sequence joins TRBV7-2 and TRBJ2-2; D gene ambiguous. The CDR3 runs 15 residues. V was clipped by 1 base and J by 1 base, with 7 bases between them. The germline V gene encodes CDR1 SGHTA and CDR2 FQGNSA. The full variable domain, rest sourced from reference TRBV7-2 and TRBJ2-2, is GAGVSQSPSNKVTEKGKDVELRCDPISGHTALYWYRQSLGQGLEFLIYFQGNSAPDKSGLPSDRFSAERTGGSVSTLTIQRTQQEDSAVYLCASSLGPENTGELFFGEGSRLTVL.